This T cell receptor beta chain was profiled in a study of technical replicates of blood from a handful of donors. V was cut by 6 bases and J by 6 bases, with 5 bases left in between. Germline V gene data show CDR1 as DFQATT and CDR2 as SNEGSKA (reference sequence). There are 10 residues in the CDR3. Using immunoSEQ multiplex PCR, the repertoire was profiled, and TCRdb retains in-frame clones only, with some absent. This sample has tens of thousands of clones, with roughly nine tenths found just once. The V gene is TRBV20-1, the J gene TRBJ1-4; D is uncertain. The sequencing sample was made of PBMCs. This TCR was sampled from a human donor in good health. Some clones in this sample may be carry-over from other donors' samples. The CDR3 protein is CSALYEKLFF. CDR3 in DNA: TGCAGTGCCCTTTATGAAAAACTGTTTTTT.